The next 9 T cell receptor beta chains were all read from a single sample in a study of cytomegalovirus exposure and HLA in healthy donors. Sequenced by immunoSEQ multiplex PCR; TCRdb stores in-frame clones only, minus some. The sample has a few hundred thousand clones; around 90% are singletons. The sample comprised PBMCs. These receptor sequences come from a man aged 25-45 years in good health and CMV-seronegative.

As DNA, the CDR3 is TGTGCCAGCAGCGTGGGACAGGGGATGGGCGAGACCCAGTACTTC. Translation gives CASSVGQGMGETQYF. The chain joins TRBV9 to TRBJ2-5; TRBD1 agrees at 10 bases. V was pared by 2 bases and J by 5 bases, with 6 bases of the junction left unmatched. Germline assignment: CDR1 SGDLS and CDR2 YYNGEE. CDR3 length: 15 residues.

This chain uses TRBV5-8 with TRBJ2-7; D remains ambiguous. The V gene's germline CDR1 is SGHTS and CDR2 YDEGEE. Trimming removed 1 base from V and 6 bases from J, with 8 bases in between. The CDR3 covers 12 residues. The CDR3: CASSLYGFEQYF. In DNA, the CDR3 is TGTGCCAGCAGCTTGTACGGGTTCGAGCAGTACTTC.

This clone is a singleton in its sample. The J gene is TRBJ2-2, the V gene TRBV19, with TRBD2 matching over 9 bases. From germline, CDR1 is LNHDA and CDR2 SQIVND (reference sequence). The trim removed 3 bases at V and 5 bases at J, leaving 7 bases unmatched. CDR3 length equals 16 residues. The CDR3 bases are TGTGCCAGTAGTATTGCTAGCGGGGTGGGGACCGGGGAGCTGTTTTTT. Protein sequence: CASSIASGVGTGELFF. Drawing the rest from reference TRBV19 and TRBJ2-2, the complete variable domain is DGGITQSPKYLFRKEGQNVTLSCEQNLNHDAMYWYRQDPGQGLRLIYYSQIVNDFQKGDIAEGYSVSREKKESFPLTVTSAQKNPTAFYLCASSIASGVGTGELFFGEGSRLTVL.

DNA for the CDR3: TGTGCCAGCAGCCGAACACATGGCGGGGGGGCGAGCAATGAGCAGTTCTTC. Translating gives CASSRTHGGGASNEQFF. This chain connects TRBV11-2 to TRBJ2-1; TRBD2 matches at 9 bases. This CDR3 spans 17 amino acids. From germline, CDR1 is SGHAT and CDR2 FQNNGV. V shed 5 bases, J shed 6 bases, and the junction held 14 bases outside the gene matches.

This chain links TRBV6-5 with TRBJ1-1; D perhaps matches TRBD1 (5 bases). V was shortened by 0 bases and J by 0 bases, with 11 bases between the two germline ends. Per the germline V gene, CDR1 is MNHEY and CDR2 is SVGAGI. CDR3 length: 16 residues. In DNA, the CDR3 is TGTGCCAGCAGTTACTCGAATCAGGGCATGAACACTGAAGCTTTCTTT. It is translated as CASSYSNQGMNTEAFF.

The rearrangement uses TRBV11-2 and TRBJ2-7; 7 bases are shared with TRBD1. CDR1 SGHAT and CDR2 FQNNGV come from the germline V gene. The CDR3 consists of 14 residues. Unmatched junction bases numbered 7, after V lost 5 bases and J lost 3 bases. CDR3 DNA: TGTGCCAGCAGCACCCGGGACAGAGTCTACGAGCAGTACTTC. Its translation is CASSTRDRVYEQYF.

The CDR3 DNA reads as TGTGCCAGCAGACCATCTTTCGCCAGGACAGATACGCAGTATTTT. Translating gives CASRPSFARTDTQYF. V is TRBV6-5 and J is TRBJ2-3, with D unclear. The CDR3 loop spans 15 amino acids. Germline V CDR1 and CDR2: MNHEY, SVGAGI. Trimming pared 6 bases from V and 3 bases from J, leaving 16 bases between.

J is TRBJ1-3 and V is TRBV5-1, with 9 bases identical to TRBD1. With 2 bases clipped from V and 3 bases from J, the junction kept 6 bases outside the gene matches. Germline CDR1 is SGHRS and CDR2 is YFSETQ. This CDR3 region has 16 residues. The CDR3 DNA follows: TGCGCCAGCAGCTTAACCGGGACAGGGAGTGGAAACACCATATATTTT. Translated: CASSLTGTGSGNTIYF.

The CDR3 spells CASSSIWRANEQFF. Here the CDR3 DNA reads TGTGCCAGCAGCTCCATCTGGAGGGCCAATGAGCAGTTCTTC. J is TRBJ2-1 and V is TRBV6-5; D may be TRBD2 (6 bases). Germline loops: CDR1 MNHEY, CDR2 SVGAGI. The CDR3 spans 14 residues. The germline V and J ends were trimmed by 6 bases and 6 bases, with 15 bases remaining between them.